This T cell receptor (beta chain) is drawn from a study of shared clonotypes between healthy human individuals. Study conclusions and caveats: A handful of donors had about 5% of their naive CD4 clonotypes in common.

The CDR3 totals 19 residues. Replicate PCRs for sorted subsets used roughly 200 ng DNA; this equaled around 29,000 T cell genomes. Original methodology: ImmunoSEQ yielded junction-only sequences lacking quality scores, so filtering differed. TCRdb's table, derived via immunoSEQ multiplex PCR, lists solely in-frame clones and lacks some. Clonal size and the V and J genes are those of that table, whereas D and trimming came from the DNA. Among 1.5 million to 2.5 million clones, approximately 94% were seen once, and the ten largest hold around 1.2%. Naive CD8 cells were CD45RO-negative, positively selected for CCR7, excluding terminally differentiated effector memory CD45RA+ cells. Within Nashville, Tennessee resided all donors, each a Caucasian adult. In regard to this clone: What it binds is not known.

The specimen sequenced was naive CD8+ T cells sorted from blood. The rearrangement uses TRBV7-5 and TRBJ2-5; TRBD1, the table's D call, lacks a check against the DNA. TRBV7-5 is recorded as a pseudogene. This TCR came from a man younger than 30 in good health. The CDR3 region is CARSLGGKGDRELGETQYF. CDR3 DNA: TGTGCCAGAAGCTTAGGCGGGAAAGGCGACAGGGAGTTGGGAGAGACCCAGTACTTC.